A few counts support the clone carrying this T cell receptor beta chain. Its antigen is not known. This CDR3 is built from 11 residues. V lost 7 bases to trimming and J lost 3 bases, with 7 bases between them. CDR1 and CDR2 (germline): MNHEY, SVGEGT. This specimen comes from a study of response to subunit inactivated influenza vaccine. Findings of the study overall: It was the authors' suggestion that each seasonal influenza vaccination recruits few new T cells.

TCRdb ran MiXCR on the RT-PCR reads and lists one entry per CDR3 protein. The sample holds more than 150,000 distinct CDR3 sequences, about a tenth seen once. The origin of this receptor is a man in his forties or fifties who received an inactivated influenza vaccine. This chain joins TRBV6-2 or TRBV6-3 and TRBJ2-7; D call uncertain. The source was non-naive T cells sorted from PBMCs, collected on the day of vaccination. CDR3 in amino acids: CASTNGYEQYF. CDR3 DNA sequence: TGTGCCAGCACGAACGGCTACGAGCAGTACTTC.